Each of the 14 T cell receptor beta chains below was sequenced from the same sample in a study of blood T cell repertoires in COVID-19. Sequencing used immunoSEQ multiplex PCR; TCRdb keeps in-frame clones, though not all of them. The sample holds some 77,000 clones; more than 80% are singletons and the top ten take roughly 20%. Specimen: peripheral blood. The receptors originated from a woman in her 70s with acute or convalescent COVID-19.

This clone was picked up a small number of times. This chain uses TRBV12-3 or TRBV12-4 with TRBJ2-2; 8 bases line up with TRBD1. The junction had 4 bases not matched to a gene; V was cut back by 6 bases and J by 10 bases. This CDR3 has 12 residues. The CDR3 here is CASRRQGKELFF. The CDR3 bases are TGTGCCAGCAGGAGACAGGGGAAGGAGCTGTTTTTT.

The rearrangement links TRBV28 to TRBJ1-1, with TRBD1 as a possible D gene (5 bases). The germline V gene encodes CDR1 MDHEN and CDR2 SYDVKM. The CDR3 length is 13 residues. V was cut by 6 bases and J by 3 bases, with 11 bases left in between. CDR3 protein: CASSPPQDTEAFF. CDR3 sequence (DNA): TGTGCCAGCAGCCCCCCACAGGACACTGAAGCTTTCTTT.

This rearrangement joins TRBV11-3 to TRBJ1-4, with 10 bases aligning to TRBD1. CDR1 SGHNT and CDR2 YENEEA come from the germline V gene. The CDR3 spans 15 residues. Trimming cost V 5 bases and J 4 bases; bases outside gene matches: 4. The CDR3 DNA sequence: TGTGCCAGCAGCGGAGGACAGGGGGGTAATGAAAAACTGTTTTTT. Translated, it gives CASSGGQGGNEKLFF.

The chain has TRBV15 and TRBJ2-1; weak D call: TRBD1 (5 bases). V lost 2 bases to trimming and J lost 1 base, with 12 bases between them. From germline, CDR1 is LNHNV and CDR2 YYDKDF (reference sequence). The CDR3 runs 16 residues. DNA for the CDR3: TGTGCCACCAGCAGAACACAGGTTAATTCCTACAATGAGCAGTTCTTC. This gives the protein CATSRTQVNSYNEQFF.

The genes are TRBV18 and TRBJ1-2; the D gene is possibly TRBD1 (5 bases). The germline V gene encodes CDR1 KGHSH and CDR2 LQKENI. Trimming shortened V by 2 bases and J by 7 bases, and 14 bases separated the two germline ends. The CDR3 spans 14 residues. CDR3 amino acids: CASSPSAARGGYTF. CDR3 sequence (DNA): TGTGCCAGCTCACCATCCGCCGCAAGGGGTGGCTACACCTTC. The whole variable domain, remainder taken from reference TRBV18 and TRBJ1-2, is NAGVMQNPRHLVRRRGQEARLRCSPMKGHSHVYWYRQLPEEGLKFMVYLQKENIIDESGMPKERFSAEFPKEGPSILRIQQVVRGDSAAYFCASSPSAARGGYTFGSGTRLTVV.

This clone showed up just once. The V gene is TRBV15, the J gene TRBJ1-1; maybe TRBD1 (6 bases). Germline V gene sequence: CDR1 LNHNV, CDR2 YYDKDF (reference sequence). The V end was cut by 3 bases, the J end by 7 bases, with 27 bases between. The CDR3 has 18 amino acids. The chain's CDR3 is CATSSGGGGRGARSEAFF. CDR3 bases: TGTGCCACCAGCAGCGGGGGCGGGGGACGGGGGGCGCGGAGTGAAGCTTTCTTT.

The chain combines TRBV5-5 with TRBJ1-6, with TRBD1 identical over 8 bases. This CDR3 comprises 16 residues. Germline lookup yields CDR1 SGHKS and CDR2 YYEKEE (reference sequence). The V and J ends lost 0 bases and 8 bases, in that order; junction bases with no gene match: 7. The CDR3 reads CASSLAGRGLYSPLHF. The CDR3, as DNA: TGTGCCAGCAGCTTGGCCGGCAGGGGGCTTTATTCACCCCTCCACTTT.

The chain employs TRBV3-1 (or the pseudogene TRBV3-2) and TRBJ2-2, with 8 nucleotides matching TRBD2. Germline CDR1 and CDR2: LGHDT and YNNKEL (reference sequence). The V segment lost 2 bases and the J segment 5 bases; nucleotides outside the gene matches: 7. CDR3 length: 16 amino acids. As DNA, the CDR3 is TGTGCCAGCAGCCAACACGGGACTAGAAGTACCGGGGAGCTGTTTTTT. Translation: CASSQHGTRSTGELFF.

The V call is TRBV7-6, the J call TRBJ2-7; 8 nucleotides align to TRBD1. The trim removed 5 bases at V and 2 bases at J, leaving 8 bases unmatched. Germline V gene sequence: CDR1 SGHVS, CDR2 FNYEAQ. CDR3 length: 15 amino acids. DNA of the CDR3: TGTGCCAGCAGCCCCCGAATGGACAGGGCCTACGAGCAGTACTTC. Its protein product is CASSPRMDRAYEQYF.

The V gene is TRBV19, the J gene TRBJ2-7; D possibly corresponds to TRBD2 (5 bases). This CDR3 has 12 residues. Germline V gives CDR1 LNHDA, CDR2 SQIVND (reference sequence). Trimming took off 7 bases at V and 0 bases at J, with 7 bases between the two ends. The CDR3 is CASKGSSYEQYF. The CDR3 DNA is TGTGCCAGTAAAGGGAGCTCCTACGAGCAGTACTTC.

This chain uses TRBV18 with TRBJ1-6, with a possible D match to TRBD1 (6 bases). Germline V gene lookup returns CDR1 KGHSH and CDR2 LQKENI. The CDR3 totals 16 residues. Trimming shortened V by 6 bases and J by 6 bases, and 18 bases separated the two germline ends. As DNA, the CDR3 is TGTGCCAGCTCGCTCCGGACAGATAGGAGTAATTCACCCCTCCACTTT. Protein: CASSLRTDRSNSPLHF. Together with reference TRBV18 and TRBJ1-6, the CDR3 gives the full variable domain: NAGVMQNPRHLVRRRGQEARLRCSPMKGHSHVYWYRQLPEEGLKFMVYLQKENIIDESGMPKERFSAEFPKEGPSILRIQQVVRGDSAAYFCASSLRTDRSNSPLHFGNGTRLTVT.

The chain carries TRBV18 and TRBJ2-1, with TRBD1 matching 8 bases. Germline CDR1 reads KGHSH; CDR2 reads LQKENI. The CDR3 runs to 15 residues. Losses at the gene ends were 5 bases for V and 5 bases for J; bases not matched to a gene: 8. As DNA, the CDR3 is TGTGCCAGCTCAAATATCCGGGACAGGAACAATGAGCAGTTCTTC. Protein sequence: CASSNIRDRNNEQFF.

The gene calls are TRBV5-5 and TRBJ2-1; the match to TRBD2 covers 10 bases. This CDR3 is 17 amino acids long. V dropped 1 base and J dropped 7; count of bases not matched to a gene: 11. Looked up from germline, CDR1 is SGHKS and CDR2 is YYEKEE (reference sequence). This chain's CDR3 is CASSLSVVASGSNEQFF. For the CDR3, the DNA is TGTGCCAGCAGCTTGTCGGTTGTGGCTAGCGGGAGTAATGAGCAGTTCTTC.

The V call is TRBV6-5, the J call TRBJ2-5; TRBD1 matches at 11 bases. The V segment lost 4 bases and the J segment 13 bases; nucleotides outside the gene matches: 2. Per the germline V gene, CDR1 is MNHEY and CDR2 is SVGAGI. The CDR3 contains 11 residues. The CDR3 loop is CASSLGTGGYF. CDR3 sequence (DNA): TGTGCCAGCAGTTTAGGGACAGGGGGGTACTTC.